This note documents a single T cell receptor beta chain sequence. The target antigen is unknown. The observed sequence ends 3 residues before the CDR3 terminus, with the missing tail filled in from the germline J gene. These data come from a study of T cells in women clearing cervical HPV infection. In the study overall: Cases' blood sampling followed lesion detection by median around 23 weeks (90 to 200).

Trimming took off 5 bases at V and 6 bases at J, with 16 bases between the two ends. This CDR3 spans 13 amino acids. Germline lookup yields CDR1 DFQATT and CDR2 SNEGSKA (reference sequence). HPV was found by MY09/MY11 PCR and dot-blot genotyping. The method was immunoSEQ multiplex PCR; TCRdb's version includes in-frame clones alone and lacks a portion of them. The sample data list more than 15,000 clones. Findings of the study overall: TRBV6-7 abundance was lower in cases than controls (0.11% versus 0.16%). It is unknown whether associations predate infection; no effector/memory or HPV-specific sorting.

V usage is TRBV20-1 and J usage is TRBJ1-2; D might be TRBD1 (6 bases). The sample comprised blood buffy coat. This sequence was found in a woman aged 18 to 75 with a cervical HPV16 infection that either progressed to CIN3+ or cleared (not recorded which). CDR3 in amino acids: CSAGPQGSNGYTF. CDR3 DNA, as far as it was read: TGCAGTGCTGGTCCACAGGGTTCCAATGGC.